This TCR beta chain was observed in a study of T cell changes during pregnancy in multiple sclerosis. V lost 1 base and J 4 bases, leaving 10 bases between the germline ends. The germline V gene encodes CDR1 SGHVS and CDR2 FNYEAQ. The CDR3 totals 14 residues. The sample holds a few counts of this clone. Libraries were prepared by immunoSEQ multiplex PCR; TCRdb keeps only in-frame clonotypes and omits some of them. The sample holds 35,000 to 40,000 clones, about 92% seen once. Specimen: CD8+ T cells from peripheral blood mononuclear cells, collected in the third trimester of pregnancy. V gene TRBV7-6 combines with J gene TRBJ1-1, with D uncertain. This clonotype was obtained from a female donor with multiple sclerosis, enrolled in a pregnancy study. CDR3 bases: TGTGCCAGCAGCTTAGGTTCGGGAACCACTGAAGCTTTCTTT. This encodes CASSLGSGTTEAFF.